The 3 T cell receptor beta chains given below trace back to one sample, sequenced in a study of identical twins (dated by TCRdb to about 2016). Library preparation employed 5' RACE. These reads were obtained on an Illumina HiSeq 2000. Using fastp trimming at Q25 and MiXCR clonotype assembly, TCRdb reanalyzed the public sequencing data and kept in-frame beta chains. Every entry covers one CDR3 protein and lists the most common genes and DNA from its rows. The sample yields around 220,000 distinct CDR3 sequences; about 11% were counted once. Clones ranked in the top ten supply 9% to 10% of the sample. Sequences were obtained from memory T cells sorted from blood. What this sample's cell subset or site label stands for: CD45RO+ enriched T cells. All receptors come from a man aged 50 or older in good health.

The chain uses TRBV30 and TRBJ2-6; 9 bases map to TRBD2. The CDR3 has 18 amino acids. Trimming removed 1 base from V and 2 bases from J; junction bases left unmatched: 9. CDR1 GTSNPN and CDR2 SVGIG come from the germline V gene (reference sequence). Here the CDR3 reads CAWSDSGGPLAGANVLTF. CDR3 DNA: TGTGCCTGGAGTGACAGCGGGGGGCCCCTAGCTGGGGCCAACGTCCTGACTTTC.

This chain connects TRBV20-1 to TRBJ1-1, with TRBD1 identical over 12 bases. The germline V gene has CDR1 DFQATT and CDR2 SNEGSKA (reference sequence). The CDR3 totals 15 residues. J lost 3 bases, V lost 6 bases, and 8 bases had no gene match. The DNA for the CDR3 is TGCAGTGCCAAGTCGGGACAGGGGGCCGACACTGAAGCTTTCTTT. Translating gives CSAKSGQGADTEAFF.

This clonotype has ten or more counts. This chain joins TRBV5-1 and TRBJ2-5; D may be TRBD2 (5 bases). This CDR3 contains 14 residues. Trimming shortened V by 1 base and J by 5 bases, and 12 bases separated the two germline ends. In germline, CDR1 is SGHRS, CDR2 YFSETQ. CDR3 coding DNA: TGCGCCAGCAGCTTGCTACGCCCGGGGGAGACCCAGTACTTC. Protein sequence: CASSLLRPGETQYF.